Listed below are T cell receptor beta chains from one sample, sequenced in a study of T cell repertoires in cytomegalovirus infection. MiXCR, applied by TCRdb to the reads, yields one record per CDR3 protein. The sample yields about 320,000 distinct CDR3 sequences, 9.5% seen once. The sample taken for sequencing was PBMCs. These receptors all stem from a human donor in good health (CMV status not recorded). Some clones in this sample may be carry-over from other donors' samples. Each CDR3 is given with its conserved first and last residue. The order of the fields is V gene, clone size, J gene, D gene, CDR3 DNA, CDR3 protein. The D gene is left open where the match is weak. Part of the rows lack a size; the others show once, few, many or a class for expanded clones.

V: TRBV7-9
size: many
J: TRBJ2-7
D: -
DNA: TGTGCCAGCAGCTTATTAGGCAGCCCCTACGAGCAGTACTTC
CDR3: CASSLLGSPYEQYF

V: TRBV12-3/TRBV12-4
size: few
J: TRBJ2-7
D: TRBD1
DNA: TGTGCCAGCAGAAACGTCGGACAGGCCAACTACGAGCAGTACTTC
CDR3: CASRNVGQANYEQYF

V: TRBV7-9
size: few
J: TRBJ1-5
D: TRBD1
DNA: TGTGCCAGCAGCCTAGACGGGACAGCTAACAATCAGCCCCAGCATTTT
CDR3: CASSLDGTANNQPQHF

V: TRBV6-8
size: -
J: TRBJ1-1
D: -
DNA: TGTGCCAGCAGTTACATGGGGAACACTGAAGCTTTCTTT
CDR3: CASSYMGNTEAFF

V: TRBV30
size: -
J: TRBJ2-1
D: -
DNA: TGTGCCTGGAGTGAAAGATTGGATGAGCAGTTCTTC
CDR3: CAWSERLDEQFF

V: TRBV12-3/TRBV12-4
size: -
J: TRBJ1-1
D: -
DNA: TGTGCCAGCAGTTCCAACAGGGTTGAAGCTTTCTTT
CDR3: CASSSNRVEAFF

V: TRBV28
size: many
J: TRBJ2-7
D: TRBD2
DNA: TGTGCCAGCAGTCGCGCGGGACTAGCGAGCACCTACGAGCAGTACTTC
CDR3: CASSRAGLASTYEQYF

V: TRBV7-2
size: few
J: TRBJ2-2
D: -
DNA: TGTGCCAGCAGCTTAGTAGGGACACAGAACACCGGGGAGCTGTTTTTT
CDR3: CASSLVGTQNTGELFF

V: TRBV7-8
size: many
J: TRBJ2-5
D: -
DNA: TGTGCCAGCAGCAAGCCGGGGATAGGGGCCAGGGACCAGTACTTC
CDR3: CASSKPGIGARDQYF

V: TRBV6-5
size: -
J: TRBJ1-1
D: -
DNA: TGTGCCAGCAGTTACGCAAGTACCCATTCTCGTGAAGCTTTCTTT
CDR3: CASSYASTHSREAFF

V: TRBV7-6
size: many
J: TRBJ2-3
D: -
DNA: TGTGCCAGCAGCCCGGGACTTCTCACAGATACGCAGTATTTT
CDR3: CASSPGLLTDTQYF

V: TRBV7-2
size: many
J: TRBJ1-3
D: TRBD1
DNA: TGTGCCAGCAGCTTAGATGGGACAGGGGTAAACACCATATATTTT
CDR3: CASSLDGTGVNTIYF

V: TRBV7-9
size: many
J: TRBJ2-7
D: TRBD1
DNA: TGTGCCAGCAGCTTAGACAGGGGCAGCTCCTACGAGCAGTACTTC
CDR3: CASSLDRGSSYEQYF

V: TRBV4-1
size: many
J: TRBJ2-2
D: -
DNA: TGCGCCAGCAGCCCCCGAGCAGGGAATCGGTACGGGGAGCTGTTTTTT
CDR3: CASSPRAGNRYGELFF

V: TRBV7-8
size: many
J: TRBJ2-2
D: -
DNA: TGTGCCAGCAGCTTGGGCAGGGGAACCGGGGAGCTGTTTTTT
CDR3: CASSLGRGTGELFF

V: TRBV7-6
size: many
J: TRBJ2-5
D: TRBD1
DNA: TGTGCCAGCAGACGTGGGACAGTCCAAGAGACCCAGTACTTC
CDR3: CASRRGTVQETQYF

V: TRBV12-3/TRBV12-4
size: many
J: TRBJ1-3
D: -
DNA: TGTGCCAGCAGGGATGGCAGCTCTGGAAACACCATATATTTT
CDR3: CASRDGSSGNTIYF

V: TRBV7-9
size: -
J: TRBJ2-5
D: -
DNA: TGTGCCAGCAGCTTAGGTCCAGGCAGACAAGAGACCCAGTACTTC
CDR3: CASSLGPGRQETQYF

V: TRBV4-1
size: few
J: TRBJ2-7
D: TRBD2
DNA: TGTGCCAGCAGCCATCCGCGGGGGGCAAACTACGAGCAGTACTTC
CDR3: CASSHPRGANYEQYF

V: TRBV7-2
size: many
J: TRBJ2-1
D: -
DNA: TGTGCCAGCAGCTTATTTGTACAGGGTGGGAATGAGCAGTTCTTC
CDR3: CASSLFVQGGNEQFF

V: TRBV11-2
size: few
J: TRBJ2-3
D: -
DNA: TGTGCCAGCACCCGAGAAGGGCCTACTAGCACAGATACGCAGTATTTT
CDR3: CASTREGPTSTDTQYF

V: TRBV4-2
size: many
J: TRBJ1-1
D: -
DNA: TGTGCCAGCAGCCAAGGGGATTGGGACACTGAAGCTTTCTTT
CDR3: CASSQGDWDTEAFF